There are a few counts of the clone carrying this T cell receptor beta chain. TCRdb reprocessed the 5' RACE reads with MiXCR, giving one entry per CDR3 protein. The sample consists of about 660,000 distinct CDR3 sequences, 8.6% of them appearing once. The CDR3 totals 21 residues. The germline V gene has CDR1 MDHEN and CDR2 SYDVKM. Trimming removed 3 bases from V and 4 bases from J; junction bases left unmatched: 21. This entry belongs to a study of identical twins. These data were also filed under a second study, of yellow fever vaccine responses in identical twins.

Sequences were obtained from PBMCs. This rearrangement joins TRBV28 to TRBJ2-1, with 10 bases matching TRBD2. The clonotype originates from a young woman in good health. The CDR3 nucleotides are TGTGCCAGCAGTTTGGAGCCCAGGGAGCGGGAGGGGGGGGTCGATTACAATGAGCAGTTCTTC. It codes for CASSLEPREREGGVDYNEQFF.